This is a list of T cell receptor beta chains from one sample in a study of CXCR3-negative and CXCR3-positive naive CD8 T cells. With the 5' RACE reads reprocessed, TCRdb shows one record per CDR3 protein and no DNA. The listing records approximately 83,000 distinct CDR3 sequences. Sequences were obtained from naive CXCR3- CD8+ T cells from blood. The receptors come from a human donor in good health. Some clones in this sample may be carry-over from other donors' samples. Each CDR3 is given with its conserved first and last residue. Fields, in order: J gene, V gene, CDR3 protein.

>TRBJ2-7|TRBV7-9
CASSLGVEEQYF
>TRBJ2-5|TRBV28
CASSEPRAGETQYF
>TRBJ1-1|TRBV5-1
CASSEGREEKNTEAFF
>TRBJ2-7|TRBV20-1
CSAPSDREPSYEQYF
>TRBJ2-7|TRBV5-1
CATAPLGQGGEQYF
>TRBJ2-6|TRBV7-6
CASSLVGLSGANVLTF
>TRBJ2-1|TRBV28
CASSFHLAGGEQFF
>TRBJ2-1|TRBV29-1
CSAGGFPYNEQFF
>TRBJ2-1|TRBV7-8
CASSEGPGVYNEQFF
>TRBJ2-7|TRBV20-1
CSVRRGYEQYF
>TRBJ2-7|TRBV5-1
CASSLGAGESEQYF
>TRBJ2-2|TRBV2
CASRGIREAGTGELFF
>TRBJ1-1|TRBV7-6
CASRAGGNTEAFF
>TRBJ1-4|TRBV9
CASSLNRGTNEKLFF
>TRBJ1-2|TRBV28
CASSLGNRDGYTF
>TRBJ2-3|TRBV24-1
CATSDQGPGRTDTQYF
>TRBJ2-7|TRBV4-1
CASSLRQGGDSYEQYF
>TRBJ2-2|TRBV5-5
CASVAGRGGELFF
>TRBJ2-1|TRBV15
CATSEGSYNEQFF
>TRBJ2-1|TRBV6-2/TRBV6-3
CASRPRDNYNEQFF
>TRBJ2-7|TRBV25-1
CASSEGGQAYEQYF
>TRBJ2-7|TRBV7-9
CASSLPGGDEQYF
>TRBJ2-3|TRBV29-1
CSVPGQGTDTQYF
>TRBJ2-2|TRBV29-1
CSVEGTGTNTGELFF
>TRBJ1-1|TRBV12-3/TRBV12-4
CASSYRWNTEAFF
>TRBJ2-5|TRBV13
CASSLALAGGLRTETQYF
>TRBJ1-3|TRBV7-6
CASSIDRAYGNTIYF
>TRBJ2-2|TRBV7-3
CASSLLVNTGELFF